The source of this TCR beta chain is a study of T cell changes during pregnancy in multiple sclerosis. Germline CDR1 reads MNHNY; CDR2 reads SVGAGI (reference sequence). This CDR3 region has 13 residues. With V trimmed by 9 bases and J by 4 bases, 6 bases remained unmatched. Generated by immunoSEQ multiplex PCR, the TCRdb table keeps only in-frame clones and is missing some. The table lists tens of thousands of clones, approximately 92% of them singletons. The rearrangement uses TRBV6-6 and TRBJ1-1; 9 bases match TRBD1. The material was CD8+ T cells from peripheral blood mononuclear cells, obtained in the third trimester of pregnancy. This clonotype was sampled from a female donor in good health, enrolled as a control in a pregnancy study. The CDR3 here is CASSTGGITEAFF. Written as DNA, the CDR3 is TGTGCCAGTTCGACAGGGGGAATCACTGAAGCTTTCTTT.